This TCR beta chain is from a study of blood T cell repertoires in COVID-19. Overall study context: From T cells, B-cell-depleted T cells, or PBMCs came the material, which was cDNA or gDNA.

Using immunoSEQ multiplex PCR, the repertoire was profiled, and TCRdb retains in-frame clones only, with some absent. The table has a few hundred thousand clones, approximately 82% seen once. Germline loops: CDR1 SGHAT, CDR2 FQNNGV. This CDR3 is 15 amino acids long. V was trimmed by 0 bases and J by 2 bases, leaving 8 bases between them. The sample was peripheral blood. J is TRBJ1-5 and V is TRBV11-2; the D gene is possibly TRBD1 (5 bases). This sequence originates from a human donor in a cohort sampled during active COVID-19. CDR3 amino acids: CASSLESGGNQPQHF. DNA for the CDR3: TGTGCCAGCAGCTTAGAGTCGGGGGGCAATCAGCCCCAGCATTTT.